The clone carrying this T cell receptor (beta chain) was found a few times. The data were produced by immunoSEQ multiplex PCR, yet TCRdb's version contains in-frame clones alone and is incomplete. In the table there are 30,000 to 35,000 clones, about 85% of which are singletons. With 3 bases removed from V and 3 bases from J, the gap between germline ends came to 8 bases. This CDR3 region has 13 residues. CDR1 MNHNS and CDR2 SASEGT come from the germline V gene. The data belong to a study of chemoradiotherapy in HPV16-positive cancers. Study-level information: Candidate HPV-specific clones and shared TCR motifs came from a couple of HPV16-positive patients.

Samples were taken several times over chemoradiotherapy. Material: blood, obtained from a patient who underwent chemoradiotherapy. This receptor was taken from a human donor with HPV-associated anogenital cancer. V gene TRBV6-1 combines with J gene TRBJ1-2, with D tentatively TRBD1 (5 bases). CDR3 residues: CASSDSGYYGYTF. CDR3 coding DNA: TGTGCCAGCAGTGATTCAGGGTACTATGGCTACACCTTC.